One sample yielded the 29 T cell receptor beta chains listed below, sequenced in a study of blood T cell repertoires in COVID-19. Sequencing was performed with immunoSEQ multiplex PCR; in TCRdb, only in-frame clones are kept and a portion is missing. The table shows about 670,000 clones, with around 89% occurring only once. Sequenced input: peripheral blood. The receptors were gathered from a woman in her late teens or twenties with acute or convalescent COVID-19.

The chain employs TRBV9 and TRBJ1-1; 9 nucleotides agree with TRBD1. Germline V CDR1 and CDR2: SGDLS, YYNGEE. The V segment lost 4 bases and the J segment 1 base; nucleotides outside the gene matches: 14. The CDR3 is made up of 18 amino acids. CDR3 sequence reads: CASSTPLGQGKTNTEAFF. In DNA form, the CDR3 reads TGTGCCAGCAGCACTCCCCTGGGACAGGGTAAAACGAACACTGAAGCTTTCTTT.

V usage is TRBV27 and J usage is TRBJ1-2; 10 bases agree with TRBD1. There are 15 residues in the CDR3. Trimming took 4 bases from V and 4 from J; bases not matched to a gene: 6. Germline V lookup: CDR1 MNHEY, CDR2 SMNVEV (reference sequence). The CDR3 spells CASSYRDRGGYGYTF. Here the CDR3 DNA reads TGTGCCAGCAGTTACCGGGACAGGGGTGGCTATGGCTACACCTTC.

This clone was seen more than once but under ten times. The V call is TRBV5-1, the J call TRBJ2-3, with TRBD2 matching 7 bases. Germline trimming cut 0 bases from V and 9 bases from J; bases unmatched to any gene: 13. This CDR3 region has 16 residues. CDR1 is SGHRS, CDR2 YFSETQ, per germline. CDR3 nucleotides: TGCGCCAGCAGCTTGGTGCGAGAGCGGGGAGGAATGACGCAGTATTTT. Its translation: CASSLVRERGGMTQYF. The full variable domain, in which reference TRBV5-1 and TRBJ2-3 provide the parts outside the CDR3, is KAGVTQTPRYLIKTRGQQVTLSCSPISGHRSVSWYQQTPGQGLQFLFEYFSETQRNKGNFPGRFSGRQFSNSRSEMNVSTLELGDSALYLCASSLVRERGGMTQYFGPGTRLTVL.

This chain connects TRBV9 to TRBJ2-7; the match to TRBD2 covers 13 bases. The CDR3 has 16 residues. CDR1 and CDR2 from the germline V gene are SGDLS and YYNGEE. Germline trimming cut 4 bases from V and 2 bases from J; bases unmatched to any gene: 6. The CDR3 sequence: CASSPRTSGGTYEQYF. The CDR3 DNA is TGTGCCAGCAGCCCGCGGACTAGCGGGGGCACCTACGAGCAGTACTTC.

This clone was observed a few times. The chain joins TRBV3-1 (or the pseudogene TRBV3-2) to TRBJ2-7; 9 bases are a match to TRBD2. CDR1 and CDR2 (germline): LGHDT, YNNKEL (reference sequence). The CDR3 covers 17 residues. Trimming removed 0 bases from V and 0 bases from J; junction bases left unmatched: 6. The CDR3 region has the DNA TGTGCCAGCAGCCAAGACACCCCTAGCGGGATCTCCTACGAGCAGTACTTC. As protein: CASSQDTPSGISYEQYF.

The chain joins TRBV2 to TRBJ1-3; D is uncertain. Germline CDR1 is SNHLY and CDR2 is FYNNEI. V was cut by 3 bases and J by 3 bases, with 3 bases left in between. The CDR3 covers 12 residues. The CDR3 DNA is TGTGCCAGCAGTGATAGTGGAAACACCATATATTTT. Translating it yields CASSDSGNTIYF.

The V gene is TRBV9, the J gene TRBJ1-4; the D gene is possibly TRBD1 (5 bases). From germline, CDR1 is SGDLS and CDR2 YYNGEE. Trimming pared 1 base from V and 2 bases from J, leaving 12 bases between. The CDR3 consists of 16 residues. This CDR3 is CASSVRAGPTNEKLFF. CDR3 sequence (DNA): TGTGCCAGCAGCGTAAGGGCGGGGCCTACTAATGAAAAACTGTTTTTT.

This clone occurred once. The CDR3 bases are TGTGCCAGCAGCTTAGGCTACCAGGCAGAGCAGTTCTTC. Its translation is CASSLGYQAEQFF. This chain connects TRBV7-2 to TRBJ2-1; D gene ambiguous. Germline CDR1 SGHTA, CDR2 FQGNSA. Trimming left V 1 base short and J 10 bases short, with 11 bases between. The CDR3 sequence is 13 residues long.

This chain uses TRBV30 with TRBJ1-2, with 7 bases lining up with TRBD1. Germline values: CDR1 GTSNPN, CDR2 SVGIG (reference sequence). The CDR3 is 15 residues long. Trimming took 3 bases from V and 6 from J; bases not matched to a gene: 13. CDR3 DNA sequence: TGTGCCTGGAGGTCCACTGACAGGGTAGGAAATGGCTACACCTTC. It specifies CAWRSTDRVGNGYTF. The full variable domain, with the rest looked up from reference TRBV30 and TRBJ1-2, is SQTIHQWPATLVQPVGSPLSLECTVEGTSNPNLYWYRQAAGRGLQLLFYSVGIGQISSEVPQNLSASRPQDRQFILSSKKLLLSDSGFYLCAWRSTDRVGNGYTFGSGTRLTVV.

This clone came up a few times. V gene TRBV3-1 (or the pseudogene TRBV3-2) combines with J gene TRBJ1-3; TRBD1 might be the D (5 bases). This CDR3 contains 15 residues. Trimming took off 6 bases at V and 4 bases at J, with 16 bases between the two ends. Germline loops: CDR1 LGHDT, CDR2 YNNKEL (reference sequence). The CDR3 DNA reads as TGTGCCAGCAGACCCAATCAGGGAAGGGGAAACACCATATATTTT. Translated, it gives CASRPNQGRGNTIYF.

The V gene is TRBV29-1, the J gene TRBJ1-4; weak D call: TRBD1 (5 bases). The CDR3 spans 13 residues. V was trimmed by 6 bases and J by 3 bases, leaving 11 bases between them. Looked up from germline, CDR1 is SQVTM and CDR2 is ANQGSEA. The CDR3, as DNA: TGCAGCGTGGTCCGGGGGGCTAATGAAAAACTGTTTTTT. Translating it yields CSVVRGANEKLFF.

J is TRBJ1-2 and V is TRBV6-4, with D unresolved. The CDR3 has 15 residues. Between the trimmed V and J ends, which lost 0 bases and 0 bases, there was a span of 8 bases. The germline V gene encodes CDR1 MRHNA and CDR2 SNTAGT. The CDR3 here is CASSDSAETNYGYTF. The CDR3, as DNA: TGTGCCAGCAGTGACTCTGCAGAAACTAACTATGGCTACACCTTC.

This clone was picked up one time. The CDR3 loop is CASSSQASGAQHF. The CDR3 DNA reads TGTGCCAGCAGCTCCCAGGCCTCCGGGGCCCAGCATTTT. V and J are TRBV14 and TRBJ1-5; D remains unclear. Germline V lookup: CDR1 SGHDN, CDR2 FVKESK. This CDR3 comprises 13 residues. V lost 5 bases, J lost 11 bases, and 16 bases lay in between.

The CDR3, as DNA: TGTGCCATCAGGTCCACAGGGGACAGTCAGCCCCAGCATTTT. Translating gives CAIRSTGDSQPQHF. This chain links TRBV10-3 with TRBJ1-5; 7 bases match TRBD1. CDR1 and CDR2 from the germline V gene are ENHRY and SYGVKD. CDR3 length equals 14 residues. Unmatched junction bases numbered 8, after V lost 6 bases and J lost 6 bases.

With regard to this clone: Other DNA sequences within the sample encode an identical CDR3. The chain joins TRBV19 to TRBJ1-3; TRBD1 matches at 7 bases. This CDR3 spans 15 amino acids. With 3 bases clipped from V and 0 bases from J, the junction kept 2 bases outside the gene matches. CDR1 and CDR2 (germline): LNHDA, SQIVND (reference sequence). The CDR3: CASSIGDSSGNTIYF. CDR3 DNA: TGTGCCAGTAGTATCGGGGACAGCTCTGGAAACACCATATATTTT.

CDR3 sequence: CAWSPFTDTQYF. Written as DNA, the CDR3 is TGTGCCTGGAGTCCCTTCACAGATACGCAGTATTTT. This sequence joins TRBV30 and TRBJ2-3; D unclear. Germline assignment: CDR1 GTSNPN and CDR2 SVGIG (reference sequence). V was pared by 2 bases and J by 2 bases, with 5 bases between. This CDR3 is built from 12 residues.

This chain links TRBV7-2 with TRBJ1-5; unclear D gene. Germline assignment: CDR1 SGHTA and CDR2 FQGNSA. Trimming stripped 2 bases from V and 3 bases from J, with 8 bases between. CDR3 size: 14 residues. Here the CDR3 DNA reads TGTGCCAGCAGCTTACTTGACTTCAATCAGCCCCAGCATTTT. Encoded protein: CASSLLDFNQPQHF.

The V gene is TRBV7-8, the J gene TRBJ1-2; unclear D gene. CDR1 and CDR2 from the germline V gene are SGHVS and FQNEAQ. This CDR3 comprises 16 residues. Trimming cost V 5 bases and J 5 bases, with 21 bases left between them. In DNA form, the CDR3 reads TGTGCCAGCAGCCCCATCCCCATGCTTCGGGGATATGGCTACACCTTC. Encoded protein: CASSPIPMLRGYGYTF.

The chain carries TRBV19 and TRBJ1-5; TRBD1 might be the D (6 bases). The CDR3 sequence is 13 residues long. The germline V gene has CDR1 LNHDA and CDR2 SQIVND (reference sequence). With 5 bases removed from V and 3 bases from J, the gap between germline ends came to 8 bases. CDR3 bases: TGTGCCAGTAGTCGGGACAACAATCAGCCCCAGCATTTT. Translating gives CASSRDNNQPQHF.

The chain couples TRBV7-3 to TRBJ2-1; tentative D call: TRBD2 (6 bases). This CDR3 is 15 amino acids long. CDR1 is SGHTA and CDR2 is FQGTGA in the germline V gene. V lost 3 bases to trimming and J lost 5 bases, with 14 bases between them. In DNA, the CDR3 is TGTGCCAGCAGCTTCGAAGGTAGCGGCAACAATGAGCAGTTCTTC. Its protein product is CASSFEGSGNNEQFF.

The gene calls are TRBV7-8 and TRBJ2-3; 9 positions match TRBD2. The CDR3 is 16 residues long. V gave up 5 bases and J gave up 2 bases; unmatched junction bases: 8. Germline loops: CDR1 SGHVS, CDR2 FQNEAQ. CDR3 sequence: CASSPGAGGPTDTQYF. The CDR3 region has the DNA TGTGCCAGCAGCCCAGGAGCGGGGGGTCCCACAGATACGCAGTATTTT.

The chain couples TRBV3-1 (or the pseudogene TRBV3-2) to TRBJ2-7; D not certain. CDR3 length equals 14 residues. The germline CDR1 and CDR2 sequences are LGHDT and YNNKEL (reference sequence). Deletions cut 1 base from V and 0 bases from J, with 7 bases between. This CDR3 is CASSQGPSSYEQYF. Written as DNA, the CDR3 is TGTGCCAGCAGCCAAGGTCCTAGCTCCTACGAGCAGTACTTC.

This chain links TRBV6-2 or TRBV6-3 with TRBJ1-6; D perhaps matches TRBD1 (6 bases). The germline V and J ends were trimmed by 6 bases and 10 bases, with 16 bases remaining between them. This CDR3 comprises 14 residues. The V gene's germline CDR1 is MNHEY and CDR2 SVGEGT. The CDR3, as DNA: TGTGCCAGCAGCGATACAGGGAACCGATCACCCCTCCACTTT. This codes for CASSDTGNRSPLHF.

This clone has only a few counts. One end of the junction does not line up with germline, which may come from a read error. The chain is built from TRBV5-4 and TRBJ1-1; no reliable D call. The length of the CDR3 is 12 residues. CDR1 is SGHNT, CDR2 YYREEE, per germline (reference sequence). The CDR3 region has the DNA TGTGCCAGCAGCTTAGATAAGATAAAGGAGGTTTTT. Its translation is CASSLDKIKEVF.

The chain employs TRBV4-3 and TRBJ2-7; D is perhaps TRBD1 (6 bases). Trimming pared 3 bases from V and 6 bases from J, leaving 18 bases between. CDR3 length: 15 amino acids. Germline CDR1 is LGHNA and CDR2 is YSLEER. The CDR3 coding sequence is TGCGCCAGCAGCCAGGGTCAATTTCAGGGGAGCGAGCAGTACTTC. Translating gives CASSQGQFQGSEQYF.

This chain uses TRBV5-6 with TRBJ2-6; D is undetermined. There are 14 residues in the CDR3. CDR1 and CDR2 (germline): SGHDT, YYEEEE. V shed 4 bases and J shed 4 bases, with 9 bases lying between them. The CDR3 DNA is TGTGCCAGCAGCACGCTTCGGGGGGCCAACGTCCTGACTTTC. This encodes CASSTLRGANVLTF.

The V gene is TRBV6-5, the J gene TRBJ1-3; no definite D call. There are 14 residues in the CDR3. From germline, CDR1 is MNHEY and CDR2 SVGAGI. V lost 8 bases to trimming and J lost 0 bases, with 11 bases between them. CDR3 DNA sequence: TGTGCCAGCGCGGCCGGTTTCTCTGGAAACACCATATATTTT. Translated: CASAAGFSGNTIYF.

The genes are TRBV10-3 and TRBJ1-1, with no clear D. V was cut by 5 bases and J by 2 bases, with 9 bases left in between. Germline lookup yields CDR1 ENHRY and CDR2 SYGVKD. This CDR3 is 13 amino acids long. CDR3 region: CAISWAGNTEAFF. The CDR3, as DNA: TGTGCCATCAGTTGGGCAGGCAACACTGAAGCTTTCTTT.

The CDR3 nucleotides read TGCGCCAGCAGCGCCAGTGCCGTAGCCAAAAACATTCAGTACTTC. Translation gives CASSASAVAKNIQYF. The chain couples TRBV4-3 to TRBJ2-4; no clear D. V lost 5 bases, J lost 0 bases, and 11 bases lay in between. The CDR3 is 15 amino acids. Germline CDR1 LGHNA, CDR2 YSLEER.